This T cell receptor beta chain came from a study of cytomegalovirus exposure and HLA in healthy donors. Whole-study results and caveats: CMV serostatus was the only immune exposure information that was available. TCR beta chains numbering 164 were designated cytomegalovirus-associated.

To note about this clone: The antigen is undetermined.

Germline values: CDR1 SGHAT, CDR2 FQNNGV. The junction had 7 bases not matched to a gene; V was cut back by 5 bases and J by 1 base. The CDR3 is 16 residues long. A multiplex PCR was run with 60 Vbeta primers and 13 Jbeta primers. TCRdb's table, derived via immunoSEQ multiplex PCR, lists solely in-frame clones and lacks some. The sample has over 100,000 clones; about 78% are singletons. The chain is built from TRBV11-2 and TRBJ2-5, with 10 bases matching TRBD1. The sequenced sample consisted of PBMCs. This receptor was obtained from a man aged 50-60 years in good health and CMV-seropositive. The CDR3 nucleotides read TGTGCCAGCAGCCTCTGGACAGGGGGTCCCCAAGAGACCCAGTACTTC. Protein product: CASSLWTGGPQETQYF.